This T cell receptor beta chain was captured in a study of blood T cells in healthy people across ages. CDR1 is SQVTM, CDR2 ANQGSEA, per germline. The V end lost 0 bases, the J end lost 4 bases, and 9 bases lay between the germline ends. This CDR3 is 13 amino acids long. The second PCR ran roughly 6 to 11 cycles with a sample-barcoded 5' primer and J-beta primers. From the 5' RACE reads, TCRdb called clonotypes with MiXCR, one entry per CDR3 protein. Seen here are around 780,000 distinct CDR3 sequences, about a quarter observed once, and the top ten hold over 2.5%. This clonotype was observed a few times. These same records also appear under a second study, on T cells of mothers and their children.

The specimen was blood. The chain has TRBV29-1 and TRBJ2-5; D perhaps matches TRBD2 (5 bases). The receptor comes from a boy aged 5 to 17 in good health. CDR3 bases: TGCAGCGTTGAAGATGGGAGTGGAGAGACCCAGTACTTC. Translating it yields CSVEDGSGETQYF.